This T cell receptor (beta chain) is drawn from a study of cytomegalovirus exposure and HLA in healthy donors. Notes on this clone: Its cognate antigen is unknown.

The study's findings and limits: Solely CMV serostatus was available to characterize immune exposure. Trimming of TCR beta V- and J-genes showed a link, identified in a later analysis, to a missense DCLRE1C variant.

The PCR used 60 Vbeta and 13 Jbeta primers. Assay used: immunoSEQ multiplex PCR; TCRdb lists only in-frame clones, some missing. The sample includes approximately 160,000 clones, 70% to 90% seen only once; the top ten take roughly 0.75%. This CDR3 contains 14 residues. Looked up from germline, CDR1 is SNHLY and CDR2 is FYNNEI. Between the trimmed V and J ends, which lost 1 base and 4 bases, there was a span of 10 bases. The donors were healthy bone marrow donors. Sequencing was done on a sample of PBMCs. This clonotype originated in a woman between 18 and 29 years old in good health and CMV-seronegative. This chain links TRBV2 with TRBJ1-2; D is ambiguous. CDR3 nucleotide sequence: TGTGCCAGCAGTGAAGACATCGGAGGCTATGGCTACACCTTC. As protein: CASSEDIGGYGYTF.